Below, 28 T cell receptor beta chains from the same sample are listed, as sequenced in a study of blood T cell repertoires in COVID-19. Profiled with immunoSEQ multiplex PCR; TCRdb holds only in-frame clones, not every one. The sample shows more than 250,000 clones, roughly 91% of them seen only once. The specimen sequenced was peripheral blood. The receptors were sampled from a man in his forties or fifties with active or convalescent COVID-19.

On this clone itself: In the same sample, other DNA sequences code for this CDR3. The rearrangement uses TRBV7-2 and TRBJ2-5, with 9 bases lining up with TRBD2. After removal of 2 bases from V and 5 bases from J, the junction contained 6 bases not matched to a gene. There are 15 residues in the CDR3. The germline V gene has CDR1 SGHTA and CDR2 FQGNSA. For the CDR3, the DNA is TGTGCCAGCAGCTTACAGCGGGGGGCCGGGGAGACCCAGTACTTC. Its translation is CASSLQRGAGETQYF.

In its sample, this clone was seen a few times. The V call is TRBV4-3, the J call TRBJ2-2, with D perhaps matching TRBD1 (5 bases). The germline gives CDR1 LGHNA, CDR2 YSLEER. V was pared by 4 bases and J by 0 bases, with 9 bases between. The CDR3 sequence is 15 residues long. The CDR3 loop reads CASSPMTANTGELFF. For the CDR3, the DNA is TGCGCCAGCAGCCCCATGACAGCGAACACCGGGGAGCTGTTTTTT.

The gene calls are TRBV30 and TRBJ1-2; 10 positions match TRBD1. Losses at the gene ends were 2 bases for V and 6 bases for J; bases not matched to a gene: 6. Looked up from germline, CDR1 is GTSNPN and CDR2 is SVGIG (reference sequence). This CDR3 has 14 amino acids. The CDR3 region is CAWSPPGTGDGYTF. In DNA, the CDR3 is TGTGCCTGGAGTCCTCCCGGGACAGGGGATGGCTACACCTTC.

CDR3 protein: CASSPQGQGVSNTEAFF. CDR3 DNA sequence: TGTGCCAGCAGCCCGCAGGGACAGGGGGTCTCAAACACTGAAGCTTTCTTT. This sequence joins TRBV7-3 and TRBJ1-1, with 11 bases matching TRBD1. The CDR3 has 17 residues. The V and J ends lost 5 bases and 2 bases, in that order; junction bases with no gene match: 10. Germline V gives CDR1 SGHTA, CDR2 FQGTGA.

This clone showed up just a few times. CDR3 loop: CASSSVATNEKLFF. DNA of the CDR3: TGTGCCAGCAGCTCAGTTGCAACTAATGAAAAACTGTTTTTT. The rearrangement joins TRBV7-9 to TRBJ1-4; no firm D call. Trimming left V 4 bases short and J 0 bases short, with 6 bases between. Germline V gene sequence: CDR1 SEHNR, CDR2 FQNEAQ (reference sequence). This CDR3 has 14 residues.

This chain links TRBV13 with TRBJ1-1, with 11 bases aligning to TRBD1. The CDR3 has 13 amino acids. J gave up 10 bases and V 3 bases, and 4 bases lay outside the gene matches. Germline CDR1 reads PRHDT; CDR2 reads FYEKMQ (reference sequence). CDR3 residues: CASSFRDRGGAFF. The CDR3 nucleotides are TGTGCCAGCAGCTTTCGGGACAGGGGGGGAGCTTTCTTT.

The chain joins TRBV4-1 to TRBJ2-1, with 10 bases fitting TRBD2. V lost 4 bases to trimming and J lost 7 bases; unmatched junction nucleotides: 4. The CDR3 spans 14 residues. Germline V CDR1 and CDR2: MGHRA, YSYEKL. CDR3 protein: CASSPSGSENEQFF. The CDR3 DNA is TGCGCCAGCAGCCCTAGCGGGAGTGAGAATGAGCAGTTCTTC.

The chain links TRBV3-1 (or the pseudogene TRBV3-2) to TRBJ2-7; TRBD1 is a possible D gene (6 bases). CDR1 LGHDT and CDR2 YNNKEL come from the germline V gene (reference sequence). V lost 4 bases and J lost 2, with 15 bases in between. CDR3 length: 15 amino acids. The CDR3 sequence: CASSLLRTETYEQYF. The CDR3, as DNA: TGTGCCAGCAGCCTCCTCCGGACAGAAACCTACGAGCAGTACTTC.

The J gene is TRBJ2-5, the V gene TRBV2; 7 bases are a match to TRBD2. Germline lookup yields CDR1 SNHLY and CDR2 FYNNEI. The J segment lost 1 base and the V segment lost 2 bases, leaving 4 bases of the junction unmatched. The CDR3 loop spans 15 amino acids. In DNA form, the CDR3 reads TGTGCCAGCAGTGAACTTGGGACTATCCAAGAGACCCAGTACTTC. This sequence encodes CASSELGTIQETQYF.

This rearrangement joins TRBV28 to TRBJ1-3; 9 nucleotides line up with TRBD1. This CDR3 has 15 residues. The junction had 7 bases not matched to a gene; V was cut back by 6 bases and J by 4 bases. In germline, CDR1 is MDHEN, CDR2 SYDVKM. This chain's CDR3 is CASSSPGQGGNTIYF. CDR3 DNA sequence: TGTGCCAGCAGCAGCCCCGGACAGGGGGGAAACACCATATATTTT. Supplemented by reference TRBV28 and TRBJ1-3, the full variable domain reads DVKVTQSSRYLVKRTGEKVFLECVQDMDHENMFWYRQDPGLGLRLIYFSYDVKMKEKGDIPEGYSVSREKKERFSLILESASTNQTSMYLCASSSPGQGGNTIYFGEGSWLTVV.

The rearrangement uses TRBV7-2 and TRBJ2-7, with a possible D match to TRBD1 (5 bases). This CDR3 is 16 amino acids long. CDR1 and CDR2 from the germline V gene are SGHTA and FQGNSA. The V end lost 4 bases, the J end lost 2 bases, and 18 bases lay between the germline ends. CDR3 nucleotides: TGTGCCAGCAGCTCACGCCCATGGGCAGGGACCTACGAGCAGTACTTC. Protein: CASSSRPWAGTYEQYF.

The V gene is TRBV9, the J gene TRBJ2-3, with D possibly TRBD1 on 5 matching bases. Trimming shortened V by 5 bases and J by 0 bases, and 13 bases separated the two germline ends. The CDR3 sequence is 15 residues long. Germline loops: CDR1 SGDLS, CDR2 YYNGEE. The CDR3 here is CASSWGTRSTDTQYF. For the CDR3, the DNA is TGTGCCAGCAGTTGGGGCACGAGGAGCACAGATACGCAGTATTTT.

The CDR3 nucleotides are TGTGCCAGCAGATTCGGGCTAGCGGACTCCTACGAGCAGTACTTC. This sequence encodes CASRFGLADSYEQYF. This sequence joins TRBV2 and TRBJ2-7, with 7 bases aligning to TRBD2. Germline V lookup: CDR1 SNHLY, CDR2 FYNNEI. The CDR3 loop spans 15 amino acids. Unmatched junction bases numbered 8, after V lost 6 bases and J lost 0 bases. Complete variable domain (other parts from reference TRBV2 and TRBJ2-7): EPEVTQTPSHQVTQMGQEVILRCVPISNHLYFYWYRQILGQKVEFLVSFYNNEISEKSEIFDDQFSVERPDGSNFTLKIRSTKLEDSAMYFCASRFGLADSYEQYFGPGTRLTVT.

The chain carries TRBV9 and TRBJ1-2, with D possibly matching TRBD1 (6 bases). CDR1 is SGDLS and CDR2 is YYNGEE in the germline V gene. V was shortened by 1 base and J by 8 bases, with 9 bases between the two germline ends. This CDR3 spans 12 amino acids. The CDR3 DNA follows: TGTGCCAGCAGCGTATCGGGGGGCGGCTACACCTTC. It translates to CASSVSGGGYTF.

The chain couples TRBV29-1 to TRBJ1-1; 8 positions agree with TRBD1. Germline CDR1 and CDR2: SQVTM and ANQGSEA. Losses at the gene ends were 7 bases for V and 1 base for J; bases not matched to a gene: 2. This CDR3 has 12 residues. The CDR3 region is CSAQGENTEAFF. The CDR3 bases are TGCAGCGCACAGGGGGAGAACACTGAAGCTTTCTTT.

This sequence joins TRBV6-5 and TRBJ2-5; unclear D gene. V was shortened by 0 bases and J by 0 bases, with 11 bases between the two germline ends. The CDR3 is 16 residues long. The germline gives CDR1 MNHEY, CDR2 SVGAGI. The CDR3 DNA follows: TGTGCCAGCAGTTACTCTCCTACGACATACCAAGAGACCCAGTACTTC. Residues: CASSYSPTTYQETQYF.

As concerns this clone: The same CDR3 is also encoded by other DNA sequences in this sample. The V gene is TRBV18, the J gene TRBJ2-7; 9 bases match TRBD1. V trimming: 6 bases; J trimming: 2 bases; junction bases outside the gene matches: 5. Germline V lookup: CDR1 KGHSH, CDR2 LQKENI. The CDR3 contains 14 residues. This CDR3 reads CASSPGQGPYEQYF. The CDR3 nucleotides read TGTGCCAGCTCGCCGGGACAGGGTCCCTACGAGCAGTACTTC.

The chain recombines TRBV28 with TRBJ2-7; D might be TRBD1 (5 bases). The CDR3 covers 14 residues. CDR1 and CDR2 (germline): MDHEN, SYDVKM. V was shortened by 8 bases and J by 3 bases, with 17 bases between the two germline ends. DNA of the CDR3: TGTGCCAGCGATAGTCCAGGGAAAGGCTACGAGCAGTACTTC. This sequence encodes CASDSPGKGYEQYF.

The chain is built from TRBV5-1 and TRBJ2-5; 14 bases are a match to TRBD2. The V and J ends lost 3 bases and 1 base, in that order; junction bases with no gene match: 5. This CDR3 has 17 residues. CDR1 and CDR2 (germline): SGHRS, YFSETQ. CDR3 bases: TGCGCCAGCAGCTACGGACTAGCGGGGGGCTTCCAAGAGACCCAGTACTTC. Translating gives CASSYGLAGGFQETQYF.

The chain joins TRBV6-5 to TRBJ2-3; 7 nucleotides agree with TRBD1. Trimming removed 2 bases from V and 2 bases from J; junction bases left unmatched: 4. Germline-derived CDR1 and CDR2 are MNHEY and SVGAGI. The CDR3 is 15 amino acids. This CDR3 reads CASSYQTGSTDTQYF. For the CDR3, the DNA is TGTGCCAGCAGTTACCAGACAGGGTCCACAGATACGCAGTATTTT.

This chain uses TRBV7-2 with TRBJ2-2; 11 bases align to TRBD2. The CDR3 runs 16 residues. Germline-derived CDR1 and CDR2 are SGHTA and FQGNSA. J gave up 4 bases and V 2 bases, and 3 bases lay outside the gene matches. The CDR3 sequence: CASSLTSGGFTGELFF. CDR3 DNA: TGTGCCAGCAGCTTAACTAGCGGGGGCTTCACCGGGGAGCTGTTTTTT.

This clone was seen a few times. The chain joins TRBV18 to TRBJ1-5; unclear D gene. V was clipped by 1 base and J by 0 bases, with 10 bases between them. Looked up from germline, CDR1 is KGHSH and CDR2 is LQKENI. The CDR3 covers 16 residues. This CDR3 is CASSPRTADSNQPQHF. The CDR3 coding sequence is TGTGCCAGCTCACCACGAACAGCCGATAGCAATCAGCCCCAGCATTTT.

The chain uses TRBV19 and TRBJ2-3, with 8 bases lining up with TRBD2. The CDR3 spans 14 residues. Germline V gene sequence: CDR1 LNHDA, CDR2 SQIVND (reference sequence). Trimming cost V 10 bases and J 2 bases; bases outside gene matches: 8. CDR3 protein: CATRREANTDTQYF. The DNA of the CDR3 is TGTGCCACCAGGCGGGAGGCCAACACAGATACGCAGTATTTT.

This clone was counted once. V usage is TRBV2 and J usage is TRBJ2-1, with TRBD2 matching 11 bases. The CDR3 is made up of 16 amino acids. V was pared by 5 bases and J by 4 bases, with 7 bases of the junction left unmatched. Germline loops: CDR1 SNHLY, CDR2 FYNNEI. The CDR3 protein is CASSPGLAELYNEQFF. The CDR3 coding sequence is TGTGCCAGCAGTCCGGGACTAGCGGAACTATACAATGAGCAGTTCTTC.

This chain joins TRBV7-6 and TRBJ1-5; 10 nucleotides align to TRBD1. CDR1 is SGHVS, CDR2 FNYEAQ, per germline. This CDR3 comprises 21 residues. V dropped 1 base and J dropped 3; count of bases not matched to a gene: 18. CDR3 in DNA: TGTGCCAGCAGCTTAGTCCTGGGGGATGGACAGGGGGAAAGAAACAATCAGCCCCAGCATTTT. Amino acids: CASSLVLGDGQGERNNQPQHF. Variable domain in full (rest from reference TRBV7-6 and TRBJ1-5): GAGVSQSPRYKVTKRGQDVALRCDPISGHVSLYWYRQALGQGPEFLTYFNYEAQQDKSGLPNDRFSAERPEGSISTLTIQRTEQRDSAMYRCASSLVLGDGQGERNNQPQHFGDGTRLSIL.

CDR3 region: CASSEAGRGSYNEQFF. CDR3 nucleotides: TGTGCCAGCAGCGAAGCGGGACGAGGGTCCTACAATGAGCAGTTCTTC. This chain links TRBV7-6 with TRBJ2-1; TRBD2 matches at 7 bases. The J segment lost 1 base and the V segment lost 5 bases, leaving 8 bases of the junction unmatched. The CDR3 is made up of 16 amino acids. Germline CDR1 reads SGHVS; CDR2 reads FNYEAQ.

The chain links TRBV18 to TRBJ2-4; 9 positions agree with TRBD2. Germline values: CDR1 KGHSH, CDR2 LQKENI. The CDR3 contains 18 residues. V lost 2 bases, J lost 1 base, and 9 bases stayed unmatched. CDR3: CASSPSSGRPLAKNIQYF. In DNA, the CDR3 is TGTGCCAGCTCACCATCCAGCGGGAGGCCCCTGGCCAAAAACATTCAGTACTTC.

The chain uses TRBV19 and TRBJ2-5; 14 bases match TRBD2. Trimming removed 6 bases from V and 5 bases from J; junction bases left unmatched: 8. Looked up from germline, CDR1 is LNHDA and CDR2 is SQIVND (reference sequence). CDR3 length: 16 residues. This CDR3 reads CASSGRLAGGLETQYF. CDR3 DNA sequence: TGTGCCAGTAGCGGGCGACTAGCGGGAGGGTTGGAGACCCAGTACTTC.